The rows below give T cell receptor beta chains drawn from one sample of a study of OX40 agonist ivuxolimab in advanced cancers. Some clones are missing from TCRdb's copy, which holds only in-frame ones; the method was immunoSEQ multiplex PCR. In the table there are about 88,000 clones, around nine tenths of which are singletons. The sample was CD4+ or CD8+ T cells sorted from blood, taken in a trial of the OX40 agonist ivuxolimab. Receptors were obtained from an adult with an advanced solid tumor such as melanoma, head and neck, liver or kidney cancer. CDR3s include the opening cysteine and the closing phenylalanine or tryptophan. A D gene is named only where the DNA matches it firmly. Clone size is shown for a subset of rows, as once, few, many or a class of expanded clone.

V gene	D gene	J gene	clone size	CDR3 protein	CDR3 DNA
TRBV20-1	-	TRBJ2-7	-	CSAIVGEQYF	TGCAGTGCTATAGTCGGCGAGCAGTACTTC
TRBV18	TRBD1	TRBJ1-5	-	CASSRSTGDGNQPQHF	TGTGCCAGCTCACGCTCGACAGGGGATGGCAATCAGCCCCAGCATTTT
TRBV27	-	TRBJ1-1	-	CASSPGGGPLLEAFF	TGTGCCAGCAGTCCCGGAGGAGGACCACTGTTAGAAGCTTTCTTT
TRBV7-9	TRBD2	TRBJ2-3	-	CASSLVGGPDTQYF	TGTGCCAGCAGCTTAGTGGGAGGGCCGGATACGCAGTATTTT
TRBV5-1	TRBD1	TRBJ2-1	-	CASSLGQGRGEQFF	TGCGCCAGCAGCTTGGGACAGGGAAGGGGTGAGCAGTTCTTC
TRBV11-2	-	TRBJ1-1	-	CASSLMGSAATEAFF	TGTGCCAGCAGCTTAATGGGGTCGGCAGCGACTGAAGCTTTCTTT
TRBV7-6	TRBD1	TRBJ2-3	-	CASSLGPQGATTDTQYF	TGTGCCAGCAGCTTAGGCCCCCAGGGGGCGACAACAGATACGCAGTATTTT
TRBV2	TRBD1	TRBJ2-7	-	CASSALIQGGNEQYF	TGTGCCAGCAGTGCCCTGATACAGGGGGGCAACGAGCAGTACTTC
TRBV7-2	-	TRBJ2-6	-	CASSLLASGANVLTF	TGTGCCAGCAGCTTACTAGCCTCTGGGGCCAACGTCCTGACTTTC
TRBV2	TRBD1	TRBJ2-7	-	CASRRDRNSYEQYF	TGTGCCAGCAGGCGGGACAGGAACTCCTACGAGCAGTACTTC
TRBV4-2	TRBD1	TRBJ1-6	few	CASSQRQGSGSPLHF	TGTGCCAGCAGCCAAAGACAGGGGAGCGGTTCACCCCTCCACTTT
TRBV27	-	TRBJ2-1	-	CASSGVLEGVDEQFF	TGTGCCAGCAGTGGCGTACTCGAGGGGGTCGATGAGCAGTTCTTC
TRBV25-1	-	TRBJ2-2	-	CASSRKAGPLTGELFF	TGTGCCAGCAGCCGGAAGGCAGGGCCCCTCACCGGGGAGCTGTTTTTT